The T cell receptor beta chain described here comes from a study of cytomegalovirus exposure and HLA in healthy donors. 60 Vbeta and 13 Jbeta primers were used in PCR. Method: immunoSEQ multiplex PCR; TCRdb's copy keeps in-frame clones and lacks some. In the table there are 95,000 to 100,000 clones, roughly 70% of which are singletons. Sequencing used PBMCs. This clonotype was sampled from a man in his forties or fifties in good health and CMV-seronegative.

The DNA for the CDR3 is TGTGCCAGCAGCTCGATCGGGAGCCCGGGAAACATTCAGTACTTC. This gives the protein CASSSIGSPGNIQYF. V gene TRBV5-4 combines with J gene TRBJ2-4, with D possibly TRBD2 on 6 matching bases. This CDR3 has 15 residues. CDR1 and CDR2 from the germline V gene are SGHNT and YYREEE (reference sequence). The V gene lost 3 bases and the J gene lost 6 bases, with 16 bases spanning the gap. Based on the CDR3 plus reference TRBV5-4 and TRBJ2-4, the full variable domain is ETGVTQSPTHLIKTRGQQVTLRCSSQSGHNTVSWYQQALGQGPQFIFQYYREEENGRGNFPPRFSGLQFPNYSSELNVNALELDDSALYLCASSSIGSPGNIQYFGAGTRLSVL.